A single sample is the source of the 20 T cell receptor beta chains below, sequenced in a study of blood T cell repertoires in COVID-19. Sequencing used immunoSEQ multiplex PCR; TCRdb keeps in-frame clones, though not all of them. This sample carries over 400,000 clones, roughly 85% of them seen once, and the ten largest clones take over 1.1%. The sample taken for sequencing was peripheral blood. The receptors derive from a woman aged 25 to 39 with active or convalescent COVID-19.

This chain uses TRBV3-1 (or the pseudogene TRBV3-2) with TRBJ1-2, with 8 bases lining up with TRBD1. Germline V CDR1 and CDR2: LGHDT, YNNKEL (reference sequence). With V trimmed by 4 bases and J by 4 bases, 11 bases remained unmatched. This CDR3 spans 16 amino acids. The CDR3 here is CASSPGTGLLTYGYTF. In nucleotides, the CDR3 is TGTGCCAGCAGCCCGGGGACAGGCCTTCTAACCTATGGCTACACCTTC.

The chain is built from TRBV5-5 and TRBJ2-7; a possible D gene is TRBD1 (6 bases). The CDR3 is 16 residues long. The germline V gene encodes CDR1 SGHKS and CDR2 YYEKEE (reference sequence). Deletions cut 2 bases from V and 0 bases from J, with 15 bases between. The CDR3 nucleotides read TGTGCCAGCAGCTTATTAACAGGGTTTGTCTCCTACGAGCAGTACTTC. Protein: CASSLLTGFVSYEQYF.

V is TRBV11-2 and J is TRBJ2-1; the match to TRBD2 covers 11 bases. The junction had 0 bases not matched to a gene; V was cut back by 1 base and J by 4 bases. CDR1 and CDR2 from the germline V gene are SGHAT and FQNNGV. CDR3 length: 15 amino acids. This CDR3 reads CASSLVAGGYNEQFF. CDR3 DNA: TGTGCCAGCAGCTTAGTAGCGGGAGGGTACAATGAGCAGTTCTTC.

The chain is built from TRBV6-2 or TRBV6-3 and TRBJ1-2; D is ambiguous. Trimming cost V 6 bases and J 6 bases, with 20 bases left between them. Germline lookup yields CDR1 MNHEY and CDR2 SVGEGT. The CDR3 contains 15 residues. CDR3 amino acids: CASSLIPPGRNGYTF. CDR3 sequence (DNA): TGTGCCAGCAGCCTAATCCCCCCGGGGAGGAATGGCTACACCTTC.

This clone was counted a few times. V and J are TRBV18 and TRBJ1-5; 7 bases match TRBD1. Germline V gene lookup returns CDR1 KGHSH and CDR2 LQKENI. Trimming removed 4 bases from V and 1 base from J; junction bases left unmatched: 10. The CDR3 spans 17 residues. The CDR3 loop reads CASSRYGRGDSNQPQHF. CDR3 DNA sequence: TGTGCCAGCTCACGGTACGGCAGGGGGGACAGCAATCAGCCCCAGCATTTT.

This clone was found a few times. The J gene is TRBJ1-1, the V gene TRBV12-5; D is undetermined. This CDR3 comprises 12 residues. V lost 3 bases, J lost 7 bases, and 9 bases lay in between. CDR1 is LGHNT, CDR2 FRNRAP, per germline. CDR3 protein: CASGFSHFEAFF. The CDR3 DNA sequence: TGTGCTAGTGGTTTTTCGCACTTTGAAGCTTTCTTT. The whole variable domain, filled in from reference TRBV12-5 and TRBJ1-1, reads DARVTQTPRHKVTEMGQEVTMRCQPILGHNTVFWYRQTMMQGLELLAYFRNRAPLDDSGMPKDRFSAEMPDATLATLKIQPSEPRDSAVYFCASGFSHFEAFFGQGTRLTVV.

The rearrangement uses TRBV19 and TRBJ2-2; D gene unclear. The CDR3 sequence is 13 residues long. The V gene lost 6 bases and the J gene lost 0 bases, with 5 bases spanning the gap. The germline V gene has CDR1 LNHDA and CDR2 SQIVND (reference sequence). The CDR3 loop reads CASRGPNTGELFF. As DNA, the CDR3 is TGTGCCAGTAGGGGCCCGAACACCGGGGAGCTGTTTTTT. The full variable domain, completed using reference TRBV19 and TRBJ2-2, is DGGITQSPKYLFRKEGQNVTLSCEQNLNHDAMYWYRQDPGQGLRLIYYSQIVNDFQKGDIAEGYSVSREKKESFPLTVTSAQKNPTAFYLCASRGPNTGELFFGEGSRLTVL.

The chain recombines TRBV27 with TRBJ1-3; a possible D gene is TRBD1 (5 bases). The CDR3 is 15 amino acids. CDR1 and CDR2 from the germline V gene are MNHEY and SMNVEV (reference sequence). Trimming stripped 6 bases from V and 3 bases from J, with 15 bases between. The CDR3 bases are TGTGCCAGCAGCCCGGTCAGGGAGGTTGGAAACACCATATATTTT. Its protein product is CASSPVREVGNTIYF.

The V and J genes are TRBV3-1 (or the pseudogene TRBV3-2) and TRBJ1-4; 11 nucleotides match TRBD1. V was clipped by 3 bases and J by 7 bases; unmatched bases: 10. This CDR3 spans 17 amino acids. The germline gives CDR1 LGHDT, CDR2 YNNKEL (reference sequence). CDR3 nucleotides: TGTGCCAGCAGCCAGTCAAGCACCGGGACAGGGGGTGAAAAACTGTTTTTT. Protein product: CASSQSSTGTGGEKLFF.

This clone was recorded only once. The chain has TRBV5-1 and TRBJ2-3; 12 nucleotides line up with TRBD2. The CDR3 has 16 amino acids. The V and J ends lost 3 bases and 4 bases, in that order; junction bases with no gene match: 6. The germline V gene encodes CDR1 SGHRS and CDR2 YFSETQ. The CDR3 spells CASSSLAGGLADTQYF. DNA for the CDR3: TGCGCCAGCAGCTCTCTAGCGGGAGGGCTGGCAGATACGCAGTATTTT.

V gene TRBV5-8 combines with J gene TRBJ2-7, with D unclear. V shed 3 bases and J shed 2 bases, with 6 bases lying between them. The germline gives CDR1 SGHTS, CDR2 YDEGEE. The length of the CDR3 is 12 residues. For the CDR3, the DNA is TGTGCCAGCAGCTCCTCAGCCTACGAGCAGTACTTC. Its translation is CASSSSAYEQYF.

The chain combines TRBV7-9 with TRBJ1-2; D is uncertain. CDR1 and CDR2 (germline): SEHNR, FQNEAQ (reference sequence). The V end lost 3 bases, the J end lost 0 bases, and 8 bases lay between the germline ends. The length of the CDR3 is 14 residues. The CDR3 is CASSFSVSNYGYTF. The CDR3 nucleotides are TGTGCCAGCAGCTTTAGTGTTTCTAACTATGGCTACACCTTC.

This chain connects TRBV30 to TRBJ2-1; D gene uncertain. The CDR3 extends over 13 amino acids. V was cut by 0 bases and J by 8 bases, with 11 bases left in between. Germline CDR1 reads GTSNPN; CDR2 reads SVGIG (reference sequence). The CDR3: CAWSVPGLDEQFF. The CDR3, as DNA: TGTGCCTGGAGTGTACCCGGGTTGGATGAGCAGTTCTTC.

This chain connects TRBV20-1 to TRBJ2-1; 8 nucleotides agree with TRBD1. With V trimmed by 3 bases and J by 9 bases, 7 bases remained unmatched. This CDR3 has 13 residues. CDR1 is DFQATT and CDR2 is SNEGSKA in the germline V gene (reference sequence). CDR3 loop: CSASGDRTIEQFF. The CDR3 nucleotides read TGCAGTGCTAGTGGGGACAGGACGATTGAGCAGTTCTTC.

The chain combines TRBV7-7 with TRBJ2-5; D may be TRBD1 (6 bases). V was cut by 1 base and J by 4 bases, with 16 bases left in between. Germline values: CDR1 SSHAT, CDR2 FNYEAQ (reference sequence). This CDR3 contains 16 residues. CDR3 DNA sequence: TGTGCCAGCAGCTTAGTGGCAGGGGAACACTTAGAGACCCAGTACTTC. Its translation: CASSLVAGEHLETQYF. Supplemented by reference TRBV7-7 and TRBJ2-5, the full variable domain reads GAGVSQSPRYKVTKRGQDVTLRCDPISSHATLYWYQQALGQGPEFLTYFNYEAQPDKSGLPSDRFSAERPEGSISTLTIQRTEQRDSAMYRCASSLVAGEHLETQYFGPGTRLLVL.

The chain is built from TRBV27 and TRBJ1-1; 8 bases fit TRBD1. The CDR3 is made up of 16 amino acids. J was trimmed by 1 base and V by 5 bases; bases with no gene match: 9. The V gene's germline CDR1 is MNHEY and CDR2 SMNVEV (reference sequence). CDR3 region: CASSVRDRRRNTEAFF. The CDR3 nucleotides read TGTGCCAGCAGTGTCCGGGACAGGAGAAGGAACACTGAAGCTTTCTTT.

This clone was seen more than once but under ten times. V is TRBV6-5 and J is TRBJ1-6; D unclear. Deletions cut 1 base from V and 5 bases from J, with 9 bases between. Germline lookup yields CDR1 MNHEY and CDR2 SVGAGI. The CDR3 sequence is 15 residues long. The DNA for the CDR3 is TGTGCCAGCAGTTACTATAGCCAAAATAATTCACCCCTCCACTTT. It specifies CASSYYSQNNSPLHF.

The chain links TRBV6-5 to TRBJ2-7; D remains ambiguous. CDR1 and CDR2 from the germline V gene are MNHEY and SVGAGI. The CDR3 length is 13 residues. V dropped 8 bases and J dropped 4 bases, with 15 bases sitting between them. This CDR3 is CASAENVGYEQYF. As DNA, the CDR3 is TGTGCCAGCGCCGAAAACGTCGGGTACGAGCAGTACTTC.

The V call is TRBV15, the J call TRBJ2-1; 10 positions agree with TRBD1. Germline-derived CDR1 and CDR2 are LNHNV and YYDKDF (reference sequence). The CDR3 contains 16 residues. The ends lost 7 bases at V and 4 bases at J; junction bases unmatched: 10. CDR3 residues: CATNLLGTGAYNEQFF. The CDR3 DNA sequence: TGTGCCACCAACCTCCTGGGGACAGGGGCTTACAATGAGCAGTTCTTC. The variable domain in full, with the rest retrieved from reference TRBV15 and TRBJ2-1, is DAMVIQNPRYQVTQFGKPVTLSCSQTLNHNVMYWYQQKSSQAPKLLFHYYDKDFNNEADTPDNFQSRRPNTSFCFLDIRSPGLGDTAMYLCATNLLGTGAYNEQFFGPGTRLTVL.

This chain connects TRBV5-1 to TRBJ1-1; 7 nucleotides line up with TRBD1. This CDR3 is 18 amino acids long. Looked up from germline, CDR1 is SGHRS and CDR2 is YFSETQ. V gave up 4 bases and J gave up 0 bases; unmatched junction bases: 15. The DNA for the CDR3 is TGCGCCAGCAGCCGCGTAATCGGGGGACAGCCATTGAACACTGAAGCTTTCTTT. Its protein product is CASSRVIGGQPLNTEAFF.